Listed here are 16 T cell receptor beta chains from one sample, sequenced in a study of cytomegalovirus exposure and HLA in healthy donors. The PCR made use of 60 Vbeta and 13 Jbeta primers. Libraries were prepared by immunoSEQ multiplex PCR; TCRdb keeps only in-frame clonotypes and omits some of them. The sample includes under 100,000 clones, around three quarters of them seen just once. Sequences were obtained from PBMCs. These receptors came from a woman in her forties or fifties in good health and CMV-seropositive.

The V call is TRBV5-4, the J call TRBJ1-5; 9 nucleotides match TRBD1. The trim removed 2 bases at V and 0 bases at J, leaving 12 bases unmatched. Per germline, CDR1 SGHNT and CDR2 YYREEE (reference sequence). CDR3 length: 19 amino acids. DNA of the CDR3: TGTGCCAGCAGCTTTATCCGGGACAGGGCCCCCTATAGCAATCAGCCCCAGCATTTT. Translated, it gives CASSFIRDRAPYSNQPQHF.

In nucleotides, the CDR3 is TGTGCCAGCAGCTTAGCGCTCGGCACTGAAGCTTTCTTT. Protein product: CASSLALGTEAFF. V and J are TRBV7-9 and TRBJ1-1; no definite D call. V lost 0 bases to trimming and J lost 4 bases, with 6 bases between them. This CDR3 comprises 13 residues. Germline CDR1 and CDR2: SEHNR and FQNEAQ (reference sequence).

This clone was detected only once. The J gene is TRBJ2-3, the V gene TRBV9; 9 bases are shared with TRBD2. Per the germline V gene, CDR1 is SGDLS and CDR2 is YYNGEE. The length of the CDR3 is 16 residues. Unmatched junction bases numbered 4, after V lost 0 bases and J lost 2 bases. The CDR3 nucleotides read TGTGCCAGCAGCGTAGGGGCGGGGGGGGCCACAGATACGCAGTATTTT. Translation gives CASSVGAGGATDTQYF.

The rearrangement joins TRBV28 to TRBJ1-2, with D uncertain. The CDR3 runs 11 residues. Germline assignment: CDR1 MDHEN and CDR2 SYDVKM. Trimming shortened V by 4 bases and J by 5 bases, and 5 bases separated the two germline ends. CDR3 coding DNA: TGTGCCAGCAGTTCCAGATATGGCTACACCTTC. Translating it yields CASSSRYGYTF.

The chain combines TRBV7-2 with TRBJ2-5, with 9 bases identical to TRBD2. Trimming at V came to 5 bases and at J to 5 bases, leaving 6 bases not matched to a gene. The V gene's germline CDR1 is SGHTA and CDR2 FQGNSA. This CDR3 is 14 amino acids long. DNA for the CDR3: TGTGCCAGCAGCGCGAGCGGGGGGTGGGAGACCCAGTACTTC. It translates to CASSASGGWETQYF.

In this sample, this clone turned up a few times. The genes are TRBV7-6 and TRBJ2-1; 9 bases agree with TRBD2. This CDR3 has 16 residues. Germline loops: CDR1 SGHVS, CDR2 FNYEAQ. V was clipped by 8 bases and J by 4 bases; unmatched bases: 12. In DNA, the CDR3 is TGTGCCAGCGGACCCTTAGCGGGAGTGGGGTACAATGAGCAGTTCTTC. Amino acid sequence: CASGPLAGVGYNEQFF. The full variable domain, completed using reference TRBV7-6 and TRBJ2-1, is GAGVSQSPRYKVTKRGQDVALRCDPISGHVSLYWYRQALGQGPEFLTYFNYEAQQDKSGLPNDRFSAERPEGSISTLTIQRTEQRDSAMYRCASGPLAGVGYNEQFFGPGTRLTVL.

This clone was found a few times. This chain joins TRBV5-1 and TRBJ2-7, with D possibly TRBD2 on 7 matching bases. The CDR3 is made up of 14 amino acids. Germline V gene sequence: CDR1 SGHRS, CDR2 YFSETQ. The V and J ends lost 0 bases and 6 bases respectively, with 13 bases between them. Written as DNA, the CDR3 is TGCGCCAGCAGCTTGGAGTCCGGGGGGCGCGAGCAGTACTTC. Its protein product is CASSLESGGREQYF.

Here the CDR3 reads CASSSSVYEQYF. CDR3 in DNA: TGTGCCAGCAGCTCTAGCGTCTACGAGCAGTACTTC. The chain couples TRBV11-2 to TRBJ2-7; a weak D match, TRBD2 (6 bases). V was clipped by 4 bases and J by 3 bases, with 7 bases between them. The CDR3 loop spans 12 amino acids. Germline values: CDR1 SGHAT, CDR2 FQNNGV. The full variable domain, rest sourced from reference TRBV11-2 and TRBJ2-7, is EAGVAQSPRYKIIEKRQSVAFWCNPISGHATLYWYQQILGQGPKLLIQFQNNGVVDDSQLPKDRFSAERLKGVDSTLKIQPAKLEDSAVYLCASSSSVYEQYFGPGTRLTVT.

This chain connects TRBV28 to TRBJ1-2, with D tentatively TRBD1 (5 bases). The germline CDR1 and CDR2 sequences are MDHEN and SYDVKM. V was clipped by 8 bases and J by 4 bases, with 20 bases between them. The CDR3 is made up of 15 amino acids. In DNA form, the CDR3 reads TGTGCCAGCTCCCCCCCGAGGTGGGACTCCTATGGCTACACCTTC. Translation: CASSPPRWDSYGYTF.

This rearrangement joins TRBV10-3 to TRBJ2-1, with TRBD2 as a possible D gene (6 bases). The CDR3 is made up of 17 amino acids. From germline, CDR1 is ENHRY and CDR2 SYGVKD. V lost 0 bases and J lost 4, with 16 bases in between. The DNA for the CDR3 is TGTGCCATCAGTGAGTCACTAGCACAGTCCATTTACAATGAGCAGTTCTTC. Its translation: CAISESLAQSIYNEQFF.

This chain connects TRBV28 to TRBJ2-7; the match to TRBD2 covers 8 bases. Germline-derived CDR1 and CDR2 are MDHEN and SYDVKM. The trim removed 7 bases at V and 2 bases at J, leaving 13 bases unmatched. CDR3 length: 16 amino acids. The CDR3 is CASTTLAGLTTYEQYF. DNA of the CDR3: TGTGCCAGCACAACTCTAGCGGGCCTAACCACCTACGAGCAGTACTTC. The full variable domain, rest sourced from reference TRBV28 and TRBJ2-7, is DVKVTQSSRYLVKRTGEKVFLECVQDMDHENMFWYRQDPGLGLRLIYFSYDVKMKEKGDIPEGYSVSREKKERFSLILESASTNQTSMYLCASTTLAGLTTYEQYFGPGTRLTVT.

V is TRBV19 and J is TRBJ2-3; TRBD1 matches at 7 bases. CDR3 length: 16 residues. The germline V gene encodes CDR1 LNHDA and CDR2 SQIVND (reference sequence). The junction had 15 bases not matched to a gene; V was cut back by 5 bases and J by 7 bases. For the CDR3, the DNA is TGTGCCAGTAGTGCCCGCTGGCGACAGGGCGGAAATACGCAGTATTTT. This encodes CASSARWRQGGNTQYF.

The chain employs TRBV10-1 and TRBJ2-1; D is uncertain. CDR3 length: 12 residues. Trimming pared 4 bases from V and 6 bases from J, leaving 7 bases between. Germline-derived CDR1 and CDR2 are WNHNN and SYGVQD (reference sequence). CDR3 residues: CASSATGNEQFF. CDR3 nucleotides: TGCGCCAGCAGTGCCACCGGCAATGAGCAGTTCTTC.

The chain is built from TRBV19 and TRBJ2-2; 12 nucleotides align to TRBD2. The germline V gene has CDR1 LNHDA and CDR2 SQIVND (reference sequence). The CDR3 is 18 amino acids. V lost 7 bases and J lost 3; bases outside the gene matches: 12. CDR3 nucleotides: TGTGCCAGTATCCTAGCGGGAGGGCCCTCGGGGGACACCGGGGAGCTGTTTTTT. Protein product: CASILAGGPSGDTGELFF.

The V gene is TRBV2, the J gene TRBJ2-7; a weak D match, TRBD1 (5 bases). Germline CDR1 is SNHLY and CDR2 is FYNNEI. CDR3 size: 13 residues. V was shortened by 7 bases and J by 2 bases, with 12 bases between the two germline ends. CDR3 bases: TGTGCCAGCAACGCAGGGCCTCCCTACGAGCAGTACTTC. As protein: CASNAGPPYEQYF.

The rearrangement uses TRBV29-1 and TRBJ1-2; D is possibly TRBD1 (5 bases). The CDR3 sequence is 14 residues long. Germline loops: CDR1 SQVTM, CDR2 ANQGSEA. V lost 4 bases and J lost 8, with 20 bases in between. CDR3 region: CSVGDVVGVGGYTF. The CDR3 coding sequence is TGCAGCGTTGGGGATGTGGTAGGGGTTGGAGGCTACACCTTC.